Listed here are 23 T cell receptor beta chains from one sample, sequenced in a study of T cells in tuberculosis. Repertoires were generated with immunoSEQ multiplex PCR, while TCRdb's copy carries only in-frame clones and drops some. The sample consists of 30,000 to 40,000 clones, around 94% of them appearing once. The time point denotes: new active TB diagnosis, blood taken before or within 7 days of starting treatment. This sample comprised PBMCs, obtained at tuberculosis diagnosis. These receptors all stem from an adult with tuberculosis.

This chain links TRBV5-6 with TRBJ1-5, with D hard to call. V dropped 2 bases and J dropped 3 bases, with 12 bases sitting between them. Germline V CDR1 and CDR2: SGHDT, YYEEEE. CDR3 length: 15 amino acids. As DNA, the CDR3 is TGTGCCAGCAGCTTTTCCGGGAGCTTCAATCAGCCCCAGCATTTT. Translation: CASSFSGSFNQPQHF.

This clone is a singleton in its sample. This chain joins TRBV4-3 and TRBJ2-2; no definite D call. Trimming stripped 4 bases from V and 2 bases from J, with 8 bases between. The germline V gene has CDR1 LGHNA and CDR2 YSLEER. This CDR3 is built from 14 residues. In nucleotides, the CDR3 is TGCGCCAGCAGCCGCGGCGAAAACACCGGGGAGCTGTTTTTT. It yields the protein CASSRGENTGELFF.

The rearrangement joins TRBV7-8 to TRBJ1-1; 8 bases are a match to TRBD1. Germline CDR1 and CDR2: SGHVS and FQNEAQ. The CDR3 length is 16 residues. Unmatched junction bases numbered 7, after V lost 0 bases and J lost 4 bases. Here the CDR3 reads CASSLALGTGATEAFF. The CDR3 nucleotides read TGTGCCAGCAGCTTAGCGCTAGGGACAGGAGCCACTGAAGCTTTCTTT. Full variable domain (missing parts from reference TRBV7-8 and TRBJ1-1): GAGVSQSPRYKVAKRGQDVALRCDPISGHVSLFWYQQALGQGPEFLTYFQNEAQLDKSGLPSDRFFAERPEGSVSTLKIQRTQQEDSAVYLCASSLALGTGATEAFFGQGTRLTVV.

The CDR3 loop is CASSLAFGSKNTEAFF. CDR3 sequence (DNA): TGCGCCAGCAGCTTAGCGTTCGGGTCGAAGAACACTGAAGCTTTCTTT. The chain uses TRBV5-1 and TRBJ1-1; no reliable D call. The CDR3 sequence is 16 residues long. Trimming left V 2 bases short and J 1 base short, with 15 bases between. CDR1 is SGHRS and CDR2 is YFSETQ in the germline V gene.

This chain joins TRBV11-3 and TRBJ2-1; tentative D call: TRBD1 (5 bases). V was shortened by 0 bases and J by 0 bases, with 12 bases between the two germline ends. This CDR3 is built from 17 residues. From germline, CDR1 is SGHNT and CDR2 YENEEA. As DNA, the CDR3 is TGTGCCAGCAGCTTAGATGGGGCGAGAAGCTCCTACAATGAGCAGTTCTTC. Protein: CASSLDGARSSYNEQFF.

The chain links TRBV6-5 to TRBJ2-5, with D possibly being TRBD1 (5 bases). Germline V CDR1 and CDR2: MNHEY, SVGAGI. Trimming removed 5 bases from V and 2 bases from J, with 12 bases in between. The CDR3 runs to 14 residues. The DNA of the CDR3 is TGTGCCAGCAGTCGTTCCCGACAGCAAGAGACCCAGTACTTC. This translates into CASSRSRQQETQYF.

This clone has a single count. This sequence joins TRBV7-2 and TRBJ1-5, with 8 bases lining up with TRBD1. This CDR3 has 15 amino acids. CDR1 and CDR2 (germline): SGHTA, FQGNSA. After removal of 5 bases from V and 0 bases from J, the junction contained 3 bases not matched to a gene. In nucleotides, the CDR3 is TGTGCCAGCAGCACAGGACAGGGTAGCAATCAGCCCCAGCATTTT. Protein: CASSTGQGSNQPQHF.

The chain joins TRBV6-1 to TRBJ2-3; TRBD2 matches 11 bases. Germline CDR1 and CDR2: MNHNS and SASEGT. Trimming cost V 8 bases and J 4 bases; bases outside gene matches: 8. The CDR3 consists of 15 residues. CDR3 DNA: TGTGCCAGCGGCAGACTAGCGGGGAACTCAGATACGCAGTATTTT. Amino acids: CASGRLAGNSDTQYF.

Comments on this clone: Other DNA sequences from this sample encode an identical CDR3 as well. V gene TRBV6-5 combines with J gene TRBJ1-1; TRBD1 is a possible D gene (5 bases). The CDR3 spans 14 residues. Germline values: CDR1 MNHEY, CDR2 SVGAGI. Trimming took 2 bases from V and 4 from J, leaving 11 bases between them. CDR3 bases: TGTGCCAGCAGTTACGTCACAGGTTCCACTGAAGCTTTCTTT. Translation: CASSYVTGSTEAFF.

The rearrangement uses TRBV9 and TRBJ1-2, with unresolved D. V gave up 5 bases and J gave up 8 bases, with 13 bases separating them. This CDR3 spans 12 amino acids. From germline, CDR1 is SGDLS and CDR2 YYNGEE. CDR3 sequence reads: CASRALAGGYTF. CDR3 DNA: TGTGCCAGCAGGGCCTTGGCAGGCGGCTACACCTTC. The full variable domain, with the rest looked up from reference TRBV9 and TRBJ1-2, is DSGVTQTPKHLITATGQRVTLRCSPRSGDLSVYWYQQSLDQGLQFLIQYYNGEERAKGNILERFSAQQFPDLHSELNLSSLELGDSALYFCASRALAGGYTFGSGTRLTVV.

The chain carries TRBV4-2 and TRBJ2-3; 11 bases align to TRBD1. The CDR3 is made up of 16 amino acids. Germline trimming cut 1 base from V and 0 bases from J; bases unmatched to any gene: 0. Germline V lookup: CDR1 LGHNA, CDR2 YNFKEQ. DNA for the CDR3: TGTGCCAGCAGCCAAGGGGACAGGGGGAGCACAGATACGCAGTATTTT. It yields the protein CASSQGDRGSTDTQYF.

The rearrangement joins TRBV25-1 to TRBJ1-6; D ambiguous. Germline V lookup: CDR1 MGHDK, CDR2 SYGVNS. There are 15 residues in the CDR3. V lost 1 base and J lost 5, with 9 bases in between. The CDR3 reads CASSEWGENNSPLHF. As DNA, the CDR3 is TGTGCCAGCAGTGAATGGGGAGAAAATAATTCACCCCTCCACTTT.

This sequence joins TRBV5-1 and TRBJ2-3; D call uncertain. Germline values: CDR1 SGHRS, CDR2 YFSETQ. The ends were cut back, 4 bases at V and 0 bases at J, with 12 bases in the middle. This CDR3 has 15 amino acids. CDR3 sequence reads: CASSPPLTSTDTQYF. The CDR3, as DNA: TGCGCCAGCAGCCCCCCACTTACTAGCACAGATACGCAGTATTTT.

CDR3 region: CASSLDGLTDTQYF. The CDR3 DNA sequence: TGCGCCAGCAGCTTGGATGGTCTCACTGATACGCAGTATTTT. The chain joins TRBV5-1 to TRBJ2-3; D gene uncertain. The CDR3 totals 14 residues. CDR1 SGHRS and CDR2 YFSETQ come from the germline V gene. V was clipped by 0 bases and J by 6 bases, with 11 bases between them.

This clone was seen more than once but under ten times. The chain combines TRBV28 with TRBJ2-3; a weak D match, TRBD1 (6 bases). Trimming took 5 bases from V and 0 from J, leaving 18 bases between them. The CDR3 extends over 17 amino acids. CDR1 is MDHEN and CDR2 is SYDVKM in the germline V gene. The CDR3 protein is CASSLNPYRESTDTQYF. CDR3 nucleotides: TGTGCCAGCAGTCTCAACCCCTACAGGGAGAGCACAGATACGCAGTATTTT.

The chain has TRBV28 and TRBJ2-6; perhaps TRBD1 as D (6 bases). V lost 5 bases and J 2 bases, leaving 13 bases between the germline ends. Germline loops: CDR1 MDHEN, CDR2 SYDVKM. The CDR3 totals 16 residues. CDR3: CASSPTGFPGANVLTF. CDR3 sequence (DNA): TGTGCCAGCAGTCCAACAGGGTTTCCTGGGGCCAACGTCCTGACTTTC.

The V call is TRBV7-8, the J call TRBJ2-7, with D perhaps TRBD1 (6 bases). This CDR3 has 15 residues. CDR1 SGHVS and CDR2 FQNEAQ come from the germline V gene. The germline V and J ends were trimmed by 3 bases and 4 bases, with 16 bases remaining between them. This CDR3 is CASSLVTGPSYEQYF. CDR3 nucleotides: TGTGCCAGCAGCTTGGTGACAGGTCCTTCTTACGAGCAGTACTTC.

This chain uses TRBV6-5 with TRBJ1-2; 8 bases are shared with TRBD1. V shed 6 bases, J shed 6 bases, and the junction held 12 bases outside the gene matches. Per the germline V gene, CDR1 is MNHEY and CDR2 is SVGAGI. The CDR3 is made up of 15 amino acids. CDR3 amino acids: CASRSSGDRLHGYTF. The DNA of the CDR3 is TGTGCCAGCAGGTCAAGCGGGGACAGGCTCCATGGCTACACCTTC.

The chain employs TRBV5-4 and TRBJ1-3; possible D gene TRBD1, 6 bases. CDR1 is SGHNT, CDR2 YYREEE, per germline (reference sequence). There are 16 residues in the CDR3. Between the trimmed V and J ends, which lost 1 base and 4 bases, there was a span of 15 bases. CDR3 residues: CASSLYSLGTGNTIYF. As DNA, the CDR3 is TGTGCCAGCAGCTTGTACAGTTTGGGGACAGGAAACACCATATATTTT. The complete variable domain, with remaining parts taken from reference TRBV5-4 and TRBJ1-3, reads ETGVTQSPTHLIKTRGQQVTLRCSSQSGHNTVSWYQQALGQGPQFIFQYYREEENGRGNFPPRFSGLQFPNYSSELNVNALELDDSALYLCASSLYSLGTGNTIYFGEGSWLTVV.

The chain recombines TRBV21-1 with TRBJ2-5; TRBD2, the table's D call, lacks a check against the DNA. TRBV21-1 is flagged as a pseudogene. CDR3 length: 15 residues. CDR3: CASKRSNGGQETQYF. The CDR3, as DNA: TGTGCCAGCAAGCGATCCAACGGGGGCCAAGAGACCCAGTACTTC.

Written as DNA, the CDR3 is TGTGCCAGCAAGGGACAGGAGACAACTAATGAAAAACTGTTTTTT. Protein: CASKGQETTNEKLFF. The chain employs TRBV6-1 and TRBJ1-4, with 8 nucleotides matching TRBD1. V lost 7 bases, J lost 0 bases, and 4 bases stayed unmatched. The germline V gene has CDR1 MNHNS and CDR2 SASEGT. This CDR3 region has 15 residues.

This rearrangement joins TRBV2 to TRBJ1-1, with 10 positions matching TRBD1. Losses at the gene ends were 8 bases for V and 4 bases for J; bases not matched to a gene: 4. From germline, CDR1 is SNHLY and CDR2 FYNNEI. This CDR3 comprises 13 residues. In DNA, the CDR3 is TGTGCCAGCGGACAGGGGGAGGGCACTGAAGCTTTCTTT. As protein: CASGQGEGTEAFF.

The V gene is TRBV6-1, the J gene TRBJ2-2, with a possible D match to TRBD1 (6 bases). CDR1 is MNHNS, CDR2 SASEGT, per germline. Trimming removed 4 bases from V and 4 bases from J, with 16 bases in between. This CDR3 is 16 amino acids long. CDR3 sequence reads: CASSAVLGTPTGELFF. CDR3 sequence (DNA): TGTGCCAGCAGTGCGGTATTGGGGACACCCACCGGGGAGCTGTTTTTT.